A single T cell receptor (beta chain) is shown here with its context. Its target is not known. This record belongs to a study of T cell responses to AZD1222 COVID-19 vaccine. The study, taken as a whole, reports: At baseline, just five to seven AZD1222 recipients tested seropositive.

V dropped 5 bases and J dropped 7 bases, with 12 bases sitting between them. The germline gives CDR1 SQVTM, CDR2 ANQGSEA. The CDR3 is 12 amino acids. Assay: immunoSEQ multiplex PCR; the TCRdb copy retains only in-frame clones and omits some. The table includes some 71,000 clones, about 88% detected once. The TCR comes from an adult who received the AZD1222 COVID-19 vaccine. The chain joins TRBV29-1 to TRBJ1-5; D perhaps matches TRBD1 (6 bases). The source material was peripheral blood, sampled 28 days after the second AZD1222 dose. The CDR3 DNA reads as TGCAGCGTTAGTGAAGGGGGACAGCCCCAGCATTTT. Its translation: CSVSEGGQPQHF.